The rows below give T cell receptor beta chains drawn from one sample of a study of shared clonotypes between healthy human individuals. TCRdb keeps only in-frame clones here, not all; method: immunoSEQ multiplex PCR. The sample holds about 2.4 million clones, roughly 93% seen once. The sample consisted of naive CD4+ T cells from PBMCs. The receptors were gathered from a man between 18 and 35 years old in good health. Some clones in this sample may be carry-over from other donors' samples. The CDR3 runs from the conserved cysteine through the conserved F or W. D genes are given only for firm matches. For some rows the clone size is stated as once, few or many, or as a class when expanded; others skip it.

DNA,CDR3,D,J,length,V,size
TGTGCCAGCAGCCCTAGCGGGAGAGGTGATACGCAGTATTTT,CASSPSGRGDTQYF,TRBD2,TRBJ2-3,14,TRBV11-2,-
TGTGCCAGCAGCTCCCCCGACGGTTACAATGAGCAGTTCTTC,CASSSPDGYNEQFF,-,TRBJ2-1,14,TRBV5-6,-
TGCAGCGGAAAGGATGCCGGGGAAAAACTGTTTTTT,CSGKDAGEKLFF,-,TRBJ1-4,12,TRBV29-1,-
TGCAGCGTTTATTCCGGGACTGACGATGAGCAGTTCTTC,CSVYSGTDDEQFF,-,TRBJ2-1,13,TRBV29-1,-
TGCGCCAGCAGCTTTGCTCTGGGGGGTAGGGACACTGAAGCTTTCTTT,CASSFALGGRDTEAFF,-,TRBJ1-1,16,TRBV5-1,-
TGTGCCAGCAGCTACGGACAGGGGAGGGATACGCAGTATTTT,CASSYGQGRDTQYF,TRBD1,TRBJ2-3,14,TRBV7-3,-
TGTGCCAGCAGCCCTCTTAACGGACGGGGCAGAACCTTT,CASSPLNGRGRTF,-,TRBJ1-6,13,TRBV7-8,-
TGTGCCAGCAGCTTGGTGGCAGGTGTGGCCGGGGAGCTGTTTTTT,CASSLVAGVAGELFF,-,TRBJ2-2,15,TRBV5-5,-
TGCGCCAGCAGCTTGGTTGAGGTTACCCTTGAAGCTTTCTTT,CASSLVEVTLEAFF,-,TRBJ1-1,14,TRBV5-1,-
TGCGCCAGCAGCGGGGGACAGGTACAAGAGACCCAGTACTTC,CASSGGQVQETQYF,TRBD1,TRBJ2-5,14,TRBV5-1,-
TGCAGTGCTCTCAGGGAGGGCGGCTACACCTTC,CSALREGGYTF,-,TRBJ1-2,11,TRBV20-1,-
TGTGCCAGCAGTCCCCGACTAGTTGCCGCCAATGAGCAGTTCTTC,CASSPRLVAANEQFF,-,TRBJ2-1,15,TRBV6-5,-
TGTGCCATCAGGGACAGAAACTACGAGCAGTACTTC,CAIRDRNYEQYF,-,TRBJ2-7,12,TRBV10-3,-
TGTGCCTGGACGGAACAGACCGGGGAGCTGTTTTTT,CAWTEQTGELFF,-,TRBJ2-2,12,TRBV30,few
TGTGCCAGCAGTTCCGGCGGTGCGGGAACCTACGAGCAGTACTTC,CASSSGGAGTYEQYF,-,TRBJ2-7,15,TRBV6-5,-
TGTGCCAGCAGAGACCGCTCTGGGGCCAACGTCCTGACTTTC,CASRDRSGANVLTF,-,TRBJ2-6,14,TRBV2,-
TGCGCCAGCAGCTTTAGTACGACGCCCGGGGAGCTGTTTTTT,CASSFSTTPGELFF,-,TRBJ2-2,14,TRBV5-1,-
TGCGCCAGCAGCACCGGAGCGCCAACCGGGGAGCTGTTTTTT,CASSTGAPTGELFF,-,TRBJ2-2,14,TRBV5-1,-
TGCGCCAGCAGCTTGGCGTTAGGGGGGCTAGGGGTGGAGACCCAGTACTTC,CASSLALGGLGVETQYF,-,TRBJ2-5,17,TRBV5-1,-
TGTGCCAGCTCACCTAGACGACAGGGAGAGACTAACTATGGCTACACCTTC,CASSPRRQGETNYGYTF,TRBD1,TRBJ1-2,17,TRBV18,once
TGCAGCGCCAGGGGACTAGCGGGCTACAATGAGCAGTTCTTC,CSARGLAGYNEQFF,TRBD2,TRBJ2-1,14,TRBV29-1,-
TGTGCCAGTCGGGGGCGGAATGAAAAACTGTTTTTT,CASRGRNEKLFF,-,TRBJ1-4,12,TRBV28,-
TGTGCCAGCAGCTTATACCCCTACGAGCAGTACTTC,CASSLYPYEQYF,-,TRBJ2-7,12,TRBV7-9,once
TGCGCCAGCAGCTTGACCCTTAGCTCCTACAATGAGCAGTTCTTC,CASSLTLSSYNEQFF,-,TRBJ2-1,15,TRBV5-1,-
TGTGCCTGGAGGACAGGGGCTAGCTCTGGAAACACCATATATTTT,CAWRTGASSGNTIYF,TRBD1,TRBJ1-3,15,TRBV30,once
TGCGCCAGCAGCTTGGACGGGACAGGGTCTGGCGAGCAGTACTTC,CASSLDGTGSGEQYF,TRBD1,TRBJ2-7,15,TRBV5-1,-
TGCGCCAGCAGCTTGGATCTCGGCGCAGATACGCAGTATTTT,CASSLDLGADTQYF,-,TRBJ2-3,14,TRBV5-1,-
TGTGCCAGCAGTTTATCCGGGGCTGGAAACACCATATATTTT,CASSLSGAGNTIYF,-,TRBJ1-3,14,TRBV27,-
TGTGCCAGCAGCGTATCGACGGGGGGTCGGAATTCACCCCTCCACTTT,CASSVSTGGRNSPLHF,-,TRBJ1-6,16,TRBV9,-
TGCGCCAGCAGTCTTACGGTGACAGATACGCAGTATTTT,CASSLTVTDTQYF,-,TRBJ2-3,13,TRBV10-1,-
TGCGCCACCCGTGCGGGGGAGGGATTGGCTGAAGCTTTCTTT,CATRAGEGLAEAFF,-,TRBJ1-1,14,TRBV5-1,once
TGTGCCAGCAGCCAAGCTCCTGGGGACCAAGAGACCCAGTACTTC,CASSQAPGDQETQYF,-,TRBJ2-5,15,TRBV4-2,-
TGTGCCAGTAGGACAACAGGGGGCCCACGTCCTTACGAGCAGTACTTC,CASRTTGGPRPYEQYF,TRBD1,TRBJ2-7,16,TRBV19,once
TGTGCCAGCGACCCGGGACTATGGGGCGAGCAGTACTTC,CASDPGLWGEQYF,TRBD2,TRBJ2-7,13,TRBV6-1,-
TGCGCCAGCAGCTTGGAGGGGGGGAATAATGAAAAACTGTTTTTT,CASSLEGGNNEKLFF,-,TRBJ1-4,15,TRBV5-1,-
TGTGCCAGCAGTCCCCGGACTAGCGGGAGTCCCTACGAGCAGTACTTC,CASSPRTSGSPYEQYF,TRBD2,TRBJ2-7,16,TRBV28,once
TGCGCCAGCAGCTTTCAGGGGGGGCCCTACGAGCAGTACTTC,CASSFQGGPYEQYF,-,TRBJ2-7,14,TRBV5-1,-
TGTGCCAGCAGTGAACAGGGACAGGGAGATGAAAAACTGTTTTTT,CASSEQGQGDEKLFF,TRBD1,TRBJ1-4,15,TRBV2,-
TGTGCCAGCAGCCCGACTAGCGGGAGCGGGCGGCAGTTCTTC,CASSPTSGSGRQFF,TRBD2,TRBJ2-1,14,TRBV7-3,once
TGTGCCAGCAGCGTCGGGACTAGCGGGAGCTCCTACAATGAGCAGTTCTTC,CASSVGTSGSSYNEQFF,TRBD2,TRBJ2-1,17,TRBV9,few
TGTGCCATCAGTGAGGTCAGGGCATCCTACGAGCAGTACTTC,CAISEVRASYEQYF,-,TRBJ2-7,14,TRBV10-3,-
TGTGCCAGCAGCCAAGATCGGGCCAATTCACCCCTCCACTTT,CASSQDRANSPLHF,-,TRBJ1-6,14,TRBV4-2,-
TGCGCCAGCAGCAGGCTAGCGGGAGGTGACGAGCAGTACTTC,CASSRLAGGDEQYF,TRBD2,TRBJ2-7,14,TRBV5-1,-
TGCGCCAGCAGTCGAACAGGGCCCCAAGAGACCCAGTACTTC,CASSRTGPQETQYF,-,TRBJ2-5,14,TRBV5-1,-
TGTGCCAGCAGTGGTAGCGGGAGGGGAGGCACAGATACGCAGTATTTT,CASSGSGRGGTDTQYF,TRBD2,TRBJ2-3,16,TRBV28,-
TGTGCCAGCAGCTTAGCGGCAGGGCAAATGTGGGAGACCCAGTACTTC,CASSLAAGQMWETQYF,-,TRBJ2-5,16,TRBV7-8,-
TGCAGCGTCACCCCGGCCCCTGATGAAAAACTGTTTTTT,CSVTPAPDEKLFF,-,TRBJ1-4,13,TRBV29-1,-
TGTGCCAGCAGTTATGAGGGCTTGAACACTGAAGCTTTCTTT,CASSYEGLNTEAFF,-,TRBJ1-1,14,TRBV27,-
TGTGCCAGCACCTCCCCGGCTAGCGGGAGGCCCAGCTCCTACAATGAGCAGTTCTTC,CASTSPASGRPSSYNEQFF,TRBD2,TRBJ2-1,19,TRBV5-6,-
TGTGCCAGCAGCCGAGGGGGCGGCAATCAGCCCCAGCATTTT,CASSRGGGNQPQHF,TRBD1,TRBJ1-5,14,TRBV4-2,-
TGCGCCAGCAGCCGAGACAGACGGAAAATCAATGAGCAGTTCTTC,CASSRDRRKINEQFF,-,TRBJ2-1,15,TRBV5-1,-